These 7 T cell receptor beta chains were all obtained from the same sample, sequenced in a study of control samples from healthy donors and cancer patients. Profiling relied on immunoSEQ multiplex PCR, and the TCRdb table lists in-frame clones only, not all of them. Of about 220,000 clones listed, roughly 94% were seen once; the top ten hold more than 1.3%. The source material was blood. Receptors originate from a man over 45 in good health.

This chain uses TRBV9 with TRBJ1-6; D not certain. This CDR3 is built from 13 residues. The germline CDR1 and CDR2 sequences are SGDLS and YYNGEE. The ends were cut back, 3 bases at V and 2 bases at J, with 3 bases in the middle. In DNA form, the CDR3 reads TGTGCCAGCAGCGCCGCCTATAATTCACCCCTCCACTTT. It yields the protein CASSAAYNSPLHF.

This chain joins TRBV4-1 and TRBJ2-5; unclear D gene. The CDR3 runs 12 residues. Germline V gives CDR1 MGHRA, CDR2 YSYEKL. Trimming stripped 0 bases from V and 2 bases from J, with 1 base between. CDR3 region: CASSQDQETQYF. The DNA for the CDR3 is TGCGCCAGCAGCCAAGATCAAGAGACCCAGTACTTC.

The CDR3 spells CASSPSQEMNTEAFF. The CDR3 DNA is TGTGCCAGCTCACCTAGCCAAGAAATGAACACTGAAGCTTTCTTT. The chain combines TRBV18 with TRBJ1-1; no definite D call. The ends were cut back, 3 bases at V and 0 bases at J, with 11 bases in the middle. The CDR3 has 15 residues. From germline, CDR1 is KGHSH and CDR2 LQKENI.

V gene TRBV3-1 (or the pseudogene TRBV3-2) combines with J gene TRBJ1-1, with D possibly being TRBD1 (5 bases). The germline CDR1 and CDR2 sequences are LGHDT and YNNKEL (reference sequence). The V and J ends lost 1 base and 4 bases respectively, with 16 bases between them. This CDR3 is 16 amino acids long. The CDR3 region is CASSQAYQGGGTEAFF. The CDR3 DNA follows: TGTGCCAGCAGCCAAGCATATCAGGGCGGGGGCACTGAAGCTTTCTTT.

The chain is built from TRBV11-1 and TRBJ2-3; 9 bases align to TRBD1. J was trimmed by 4 bases and V by 2 bases; bases with no gene match: 4. Germline V gene sequence: CDR1 SGHAT, CDR2 FQDESV (reference sequence). CDR3 length: 15 amino acids. CDR3 DNA: TGTGCCAGCAGCTTACCGGGACAGGGTTCAGATACGCAGTATTTT. This encodes CASSLPGQGSDTQYF. The whole variable domain, remainder taken from reference TRBV11-1 and TRBJ2-3, is EAEVAQSPRYKITEKSQAVAFWCDPISGHATLYWYRQILGQGPELLVQFQDESVVDDSQLPKDRFSAERLKGVDSTLKIQPAELGDSAMYLCASSLPGQGSDTQYFGPGTRLTVL.

On this clone: This sample includes further DNA sequences coding for the same CDR3. The chain is built from TRBV18 and TRBJ1-5; no definite D call. The CDR3 contains 14 residues. Germline CDR1 reads KGHSH; CDR2 reads LQKENI. Trimming took 2 bases from V and 4 from J, leaving 9 bases between them. CDR3 protein: CASSPGLGNQPQHF. CDR3 DNA: TGTGCCAGCTCACCAGGTCTGGGAAATCAGCCCCAGCATTTT.

The genes are TRBV7-6 and TRBJ2-7; the match to TRBD2 covers 9 bases. Germline CDR1 is SGHVS and CDR2 is FNYEAQ. V shed 2 bases and J 2 bases; nucleotides not matched to a gene: 1. The CDR3 length is 14 residues. For the CDR3, the DNA is TGTGCCAGCAGCTTAATAGCGGGGGCCTACGAGCAGTACTTC. Encoded protein: CASSLIAGAYEQYF.